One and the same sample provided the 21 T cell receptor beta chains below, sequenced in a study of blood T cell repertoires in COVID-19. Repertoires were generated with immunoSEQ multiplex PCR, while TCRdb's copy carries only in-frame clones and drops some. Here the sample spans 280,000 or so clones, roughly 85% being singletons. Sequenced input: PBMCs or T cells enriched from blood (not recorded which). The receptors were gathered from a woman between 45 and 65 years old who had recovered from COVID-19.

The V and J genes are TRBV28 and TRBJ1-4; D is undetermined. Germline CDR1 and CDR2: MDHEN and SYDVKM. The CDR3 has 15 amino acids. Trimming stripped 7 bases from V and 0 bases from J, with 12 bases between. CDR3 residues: CASKLGGATNEKLFF. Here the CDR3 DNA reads TGTGCCAGCAAGTTAGGCGGCGCAACTAATGAAAAACTGTTTTTT. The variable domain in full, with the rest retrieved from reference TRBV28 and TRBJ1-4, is DVKVTQSSRYLVKRTGEKVFLECVQDMDHENMFWYRQDPGLGLRLIYFSYDVKMKEKGDIPEGYSVSREKKERFSLILESASTNQTSMYLCASKLGGATNEKLFFGSGTQLSVL.

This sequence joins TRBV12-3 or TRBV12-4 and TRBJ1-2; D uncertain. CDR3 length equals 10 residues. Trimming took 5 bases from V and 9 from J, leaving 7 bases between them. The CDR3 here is CASSPGCYTF. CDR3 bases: TGTGCCAGCAGTCCTGGCTGCTACACCTTC.

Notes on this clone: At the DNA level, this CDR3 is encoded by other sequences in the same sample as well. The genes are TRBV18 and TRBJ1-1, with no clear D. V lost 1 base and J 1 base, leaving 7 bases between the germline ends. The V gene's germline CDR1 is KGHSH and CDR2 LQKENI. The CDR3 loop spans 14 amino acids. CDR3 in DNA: TGTGCCAGCTCACCACGTACGGGGAACACTGAAGCTTTCTTT. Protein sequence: CASSPRTGNTEAFF.

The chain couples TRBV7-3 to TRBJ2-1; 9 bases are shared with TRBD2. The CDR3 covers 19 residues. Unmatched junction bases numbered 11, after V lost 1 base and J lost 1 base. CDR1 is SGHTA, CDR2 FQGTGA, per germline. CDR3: CASSLRLAGAHQSYNEQFF. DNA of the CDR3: TGTGCCAGCAGCTTAAGATTAGCGGGGGCCCACCAATCCTACAATGAGCAGTTCTTC.

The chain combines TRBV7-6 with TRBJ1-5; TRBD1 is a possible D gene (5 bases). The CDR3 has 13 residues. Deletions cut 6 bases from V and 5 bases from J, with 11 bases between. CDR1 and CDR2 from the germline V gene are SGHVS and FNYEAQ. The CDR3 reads CASSRDRDQPQHF. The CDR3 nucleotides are TGTGCCAGCAGTCGCGACAGAGATCAGCCCCAGCATTTT.

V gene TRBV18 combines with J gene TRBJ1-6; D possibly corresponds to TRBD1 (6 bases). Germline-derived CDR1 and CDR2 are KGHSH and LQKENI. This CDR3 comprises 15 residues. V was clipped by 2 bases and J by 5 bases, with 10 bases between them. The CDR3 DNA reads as TGTGCCAGCTCACCAGGGGGCGCAAATAATTCACCCCTCCACTTT. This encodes CASSPGGANNSPLHF.

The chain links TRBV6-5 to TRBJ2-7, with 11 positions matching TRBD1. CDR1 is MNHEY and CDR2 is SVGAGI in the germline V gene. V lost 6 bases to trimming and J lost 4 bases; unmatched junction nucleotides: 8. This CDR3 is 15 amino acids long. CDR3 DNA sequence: TGTGCCAGCAGCGCCGGACAGGGGGCCGATTACGAGCAGTACTTC. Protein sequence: CASSAGQGADYEQYF.

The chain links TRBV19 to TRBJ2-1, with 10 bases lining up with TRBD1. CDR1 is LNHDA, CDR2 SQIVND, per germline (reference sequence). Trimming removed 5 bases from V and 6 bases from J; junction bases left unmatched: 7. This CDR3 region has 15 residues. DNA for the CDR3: TGTGCCAGTAGTCCTTGGGACAGGGGAATCAATGAGCAGTTCTTC. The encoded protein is CASSPWDRGINEQFF.

CDR3 residues: CASSPASGTVKKLFF. The CDR3 DNA is TGTGCCAGCTCACCCGCTTCAGGGACAGTGAAAAAACTGTTTTTT. V and J are TRBV18 and TRBJ1-4; 7 bases are shared with TRBD1. J was trimmed by 9 bases and V by 3 bases; bases with no gene match: 10. The CDR3 is 15 residues long. CDR1 KGHSH and CDR2 LQKENI come from the germline V gene.

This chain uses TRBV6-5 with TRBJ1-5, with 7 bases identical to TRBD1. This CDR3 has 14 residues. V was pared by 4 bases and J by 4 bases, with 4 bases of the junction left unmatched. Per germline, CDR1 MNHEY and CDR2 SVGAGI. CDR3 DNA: TGTGCCAGCAGTTTACGACAGGGTAATCAGCCCCAGCATTTT. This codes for CASSLRQGNQPQHF.

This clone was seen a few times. CDR3 sequence reads: CASSSERANTEAFF. The DNA of the CDR3 is TGTGCCAGCTCCTCGGAGAGGGCGAACACTGAAGCTTTCTTT. The chain joins TRBV18 to TRBJ1-1, with D hard to call. CDR1 and CDR2 (germline): KGHSH, LQKENI. Between the trimmed V and J ends, which lost 6 bases and 1 base, there was a span of 12 bases. The CDR3 sequence is 14 residues long.

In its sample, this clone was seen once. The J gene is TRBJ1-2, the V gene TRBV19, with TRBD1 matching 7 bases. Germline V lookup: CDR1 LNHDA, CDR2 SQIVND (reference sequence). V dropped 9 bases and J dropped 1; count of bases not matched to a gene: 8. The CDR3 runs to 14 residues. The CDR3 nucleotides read TGTGCCAGCTCAATACAGGGGATTAACTATGGCTACACCTTC. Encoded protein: CASSIQGINYGYTF.

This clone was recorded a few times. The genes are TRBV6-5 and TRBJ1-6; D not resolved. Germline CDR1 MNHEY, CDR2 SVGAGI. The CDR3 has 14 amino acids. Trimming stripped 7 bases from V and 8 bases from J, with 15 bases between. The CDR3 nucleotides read TGTGCCAGCAATTCCGGGAGCCGGTATTCACCCCTCCACTTT. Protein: CASNSGSRYSPLHF.

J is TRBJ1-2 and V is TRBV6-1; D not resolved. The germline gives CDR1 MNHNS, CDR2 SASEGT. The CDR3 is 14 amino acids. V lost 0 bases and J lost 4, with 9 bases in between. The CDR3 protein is CASSEAHSLYGYTF. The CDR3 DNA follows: TGTGCCAGCAGTGAAGCACATTCCCTCTATGGCTACACCTTC.

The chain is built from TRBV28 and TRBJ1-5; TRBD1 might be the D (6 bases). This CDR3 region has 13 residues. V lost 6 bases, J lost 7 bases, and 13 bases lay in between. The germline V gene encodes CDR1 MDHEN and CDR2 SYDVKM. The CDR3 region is CASRPRGGQPQHF. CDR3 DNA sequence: TGTGCCAGCAGGCCCCGGGGGGGCCAGCCCCAGCATTTT.

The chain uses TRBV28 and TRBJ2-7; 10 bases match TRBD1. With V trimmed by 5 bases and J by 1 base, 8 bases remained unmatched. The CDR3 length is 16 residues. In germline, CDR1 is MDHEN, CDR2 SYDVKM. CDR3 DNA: TGTGCCAGCAGTCAGCCACGGGACAGGGGTTCCTACGAGCAGTACTTC. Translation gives CASSQPRDRGSYEQYF. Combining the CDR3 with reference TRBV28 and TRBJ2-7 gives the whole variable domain DVKVTQSSRYLVKRTGEKVFLECVQDMDHENMFWYRQDPGLGLRLIYFSYDVKMKEKGDIPEGYSVSREKKERFSLILESASTNQTSMYLCASSQPRDRGSYEQYFGPGTRLTVT.

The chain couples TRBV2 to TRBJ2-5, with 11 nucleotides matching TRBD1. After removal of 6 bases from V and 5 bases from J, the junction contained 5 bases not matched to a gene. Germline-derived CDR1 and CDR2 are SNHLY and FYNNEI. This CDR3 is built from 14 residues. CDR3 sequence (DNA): TGTGCCAGCAGCCAGGACAGGGGGCGGGAGACCCAGTACTTC. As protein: CASSQDRGRETQYF.

DNA for the CDR3: TGTGCCAGCAGTCCGCAGGGGTATGAAGAGCAGTACTTC. It is translated as CASSPQGYEEQYF. V gene TRBV27 combines with J gene TRBJ2-7; D might be TRBD1 (6 bases). The CDR3 consists of 13 residues. Germline assignment: CDR1 MNHEY and CDR2 SMNVEV (reference sequence). The germline V and J ends were trimmed by 5 bases and 7 bases, with 15 bases remaining between them.

The CDR3 DNA is TGTGCCAGCAGCTTGTCGTCACTAGCGGGAGTCACCGGGGAGCTGTTTTTT. As protein: CASSLSSLAGVTGELFF. The chain uses TRBV5-6 and TRBJ2-2; 11 bases are a match to TRBD2. The V gene's germline CDR1 is SGHDT and CDR2 YYEEEE. The CDR3 contains 17 residues. V shed 1 base, J shed 4 bases, and the junction held 6 bases outside the gene matches. The whole variable domain, filled in from reference TRBV5-6 and TRBJ2-2, reads DAGVTQSPTHLIKTRGQQVTLRCSPKSGHDTVSWYQQALGQGPQFIFQYYEEEERQRGNFPDRFSGHQFPNYSSELNVNALLLGDSALYLCASSLSSLAGVTGELFFGEGSRLTVL.

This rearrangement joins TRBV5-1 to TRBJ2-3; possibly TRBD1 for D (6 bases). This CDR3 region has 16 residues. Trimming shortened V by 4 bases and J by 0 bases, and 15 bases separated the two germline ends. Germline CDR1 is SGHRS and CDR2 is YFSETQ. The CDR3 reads CASSQGQYLSTDTQYF. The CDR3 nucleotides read TGCGCCAGCAGCCAGGGGCAGTACCTAAGCACAGATACGCAGTATTTT.

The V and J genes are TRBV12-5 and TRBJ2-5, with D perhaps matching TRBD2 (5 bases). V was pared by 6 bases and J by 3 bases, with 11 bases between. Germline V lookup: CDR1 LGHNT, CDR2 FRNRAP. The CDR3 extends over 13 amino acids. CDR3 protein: CASGMAAEETQYF. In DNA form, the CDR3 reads TGTGCTAGTGGGATGGCAGCGGAAGAGACCCAGTACTTC.